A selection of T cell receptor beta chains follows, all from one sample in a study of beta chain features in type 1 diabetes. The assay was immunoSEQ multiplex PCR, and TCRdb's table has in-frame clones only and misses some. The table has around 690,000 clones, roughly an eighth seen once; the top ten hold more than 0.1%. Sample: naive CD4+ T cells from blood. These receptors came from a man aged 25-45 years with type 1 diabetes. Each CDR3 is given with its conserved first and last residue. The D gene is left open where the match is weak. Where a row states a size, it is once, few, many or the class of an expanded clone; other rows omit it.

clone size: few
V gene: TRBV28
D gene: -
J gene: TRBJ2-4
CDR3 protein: CASSEGAKNIQYF
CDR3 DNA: TGTGCCAGCAGTGAGGGGGCCAAAAACATTCAGTACTTC

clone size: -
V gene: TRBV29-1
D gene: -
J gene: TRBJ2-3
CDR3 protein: CSVVKGHPTDTQYF
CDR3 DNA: TGCAGCGTTGTAAAGGGACATCCCACAGATACGCAGTATTTT

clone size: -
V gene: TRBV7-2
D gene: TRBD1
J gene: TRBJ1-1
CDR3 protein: CASSLAQGAEAFF
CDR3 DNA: TGTGCCAGCAGCTTAGCACAGGGGGCTGAAGCTTTCTTT

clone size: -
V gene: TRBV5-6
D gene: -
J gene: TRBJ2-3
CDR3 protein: CASRRPGLLSTDTQYF
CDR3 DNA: TGTGCCAGCAGGAGACCGGGACTCCTTTCCACAGATACGCAGTATTTT

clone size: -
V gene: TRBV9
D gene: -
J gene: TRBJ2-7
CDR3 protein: CASSWGEIEYEQYF
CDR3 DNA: TGTGCCAGCAGCTGGGGGGAAATAGAGTACGAGCAGTACTTC

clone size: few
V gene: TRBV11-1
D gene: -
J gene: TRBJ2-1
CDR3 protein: CASSSRDSVGSGEQFF
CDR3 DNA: TGTGCCAGCAGCTCGCGGGACTCTGTGGGGTCTGGTGAGCAGTTCTTC

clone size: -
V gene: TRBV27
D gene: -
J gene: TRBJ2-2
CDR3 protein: CASNVGAGTGELFF
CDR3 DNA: TGTGCCAGCAACGTAGGGGCGGGGACCGGGGAGCTGTTTTTT

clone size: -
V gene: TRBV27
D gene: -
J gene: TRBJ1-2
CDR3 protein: CASSLQTGYNYGYTF
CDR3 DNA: TGTGCCAGCAGTTTACAGACAGGTTATAACTATGGCTACACCTTC

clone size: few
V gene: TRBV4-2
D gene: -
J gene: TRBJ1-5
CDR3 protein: CASSQDLNGGNQPQHF
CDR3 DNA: TGTGCCAGCAGCCAAGATCTAAACGGAGGCAATCAGCCCCAGCATTTT

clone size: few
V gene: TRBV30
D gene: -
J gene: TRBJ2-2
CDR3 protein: CAWSSPPGRLFF
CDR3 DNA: TGTGCCTGGAGCTCTCCTCCTGGAAGGTTGTTTTTT

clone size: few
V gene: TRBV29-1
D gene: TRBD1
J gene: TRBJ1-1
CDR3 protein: CSVTHTGGPSEAFF
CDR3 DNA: TGCAGCGTTACTCACACAGGGGGCCCCTCTGAAGCTTTCTTT

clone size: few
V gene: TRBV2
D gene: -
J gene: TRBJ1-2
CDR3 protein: CASSESSRVVWYGYTF
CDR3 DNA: TGTGCCAGCAGTGAATCGTCCAGGGTGGTTTGGTATGGCTACACCTTC

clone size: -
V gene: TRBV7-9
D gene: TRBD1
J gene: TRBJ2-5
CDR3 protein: CASSPGGTGYETQYF
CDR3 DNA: TGTGCCAGCAGCCCCGGCGGGACAGGGTATGAGACCCAGTACTTC

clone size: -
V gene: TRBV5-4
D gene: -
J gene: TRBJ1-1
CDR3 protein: CASSSGENTEAFF
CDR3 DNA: TGTGCCAGCAGCTCAGGGGAGAACACTGAAGCTTTCTTT

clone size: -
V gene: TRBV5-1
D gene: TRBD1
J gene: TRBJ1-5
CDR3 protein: CASSLGPLSQGARNQPQHF
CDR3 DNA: TGCGCCAGCAGCTTGGGCCCCCTTTCACAGGGGGCGCGGAATCAGCCCCAGCATTTT

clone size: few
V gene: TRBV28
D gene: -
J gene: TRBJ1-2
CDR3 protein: CASSFTGWANYGYTF
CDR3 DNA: TGTGCCAGCAGTTTTACGGGATGGGCTAACTATGGCTACACCTTC

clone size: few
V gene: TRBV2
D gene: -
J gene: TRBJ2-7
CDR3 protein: CASLRTAGYEQYF
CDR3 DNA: TGTGCCAGCCTTAGGACGGCCGGCTACGAGCAGTACTTC

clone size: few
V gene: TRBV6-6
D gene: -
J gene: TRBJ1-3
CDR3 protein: CASSSGISGNTIYF
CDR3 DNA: TGTGCCAGCAGTTCGGGAATCTCTGGAAACACCATATATTTT

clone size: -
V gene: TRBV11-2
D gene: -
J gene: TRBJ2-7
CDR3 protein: CASSPEQGSGEQYF
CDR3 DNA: TGTGCCAGCAGCCCCGAACAGGGCAGCGGCGAGCAGTACTTC

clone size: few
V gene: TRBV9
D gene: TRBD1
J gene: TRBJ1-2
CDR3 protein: CASSATGGGYGYTF
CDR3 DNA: TGTGCCAGCAGCGCCACAGGGGGCGGCTATGGCTACACCTTC

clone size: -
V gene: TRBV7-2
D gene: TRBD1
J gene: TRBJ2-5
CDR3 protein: CASSLGTATTTQYF
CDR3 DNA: TGTGCCAGCAGCTTGGGGACAGCCACCACGACCCAGTACTTC

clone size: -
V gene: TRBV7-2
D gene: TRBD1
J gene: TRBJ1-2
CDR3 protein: CASSSTRGRAGYTF
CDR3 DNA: TGTGCCAGCAGTTCAACTAGGGGGCGCGCTGGCTACACCTTC

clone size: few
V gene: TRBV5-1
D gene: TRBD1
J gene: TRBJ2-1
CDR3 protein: CASSLPETGGVRNEQFF
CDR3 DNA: TGCGCCAGCAGCTTGCCCGAAACAGGGGGAGTTAGGAATGAGCAGTTCTTC

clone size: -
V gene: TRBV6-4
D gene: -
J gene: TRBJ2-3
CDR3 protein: CASSVGGASTDTQYF
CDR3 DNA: TGTGCCAGCAGTGTAGGCGGGGCGAGCACAGATACGCAGTATTTT

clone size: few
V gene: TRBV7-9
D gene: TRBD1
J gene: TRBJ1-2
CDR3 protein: CASSPDGQGFGYTF
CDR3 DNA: TGTGCCAGCAGCCCAGATGGACAGGGCTTCGGCTACACCTTC

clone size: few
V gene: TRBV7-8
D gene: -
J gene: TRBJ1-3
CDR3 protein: CASSPRGLSGNTIYF
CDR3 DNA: TGTGCCAGCAGCCCCAGGGGTCTCTCTGGAAACACCATATATTTT

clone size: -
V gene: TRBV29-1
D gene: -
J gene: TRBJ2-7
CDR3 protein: CSVWWHEVGEQYF
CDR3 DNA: TGCAGCGTTTGGTGGCACGAGGTGGGAGAGCAGTACTTC

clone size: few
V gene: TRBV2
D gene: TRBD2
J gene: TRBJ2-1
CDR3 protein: CASTLGGDSYNEQFF
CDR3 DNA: TGTGCCAGCACCCTGGGAGGGGACTCCTACAATGAGCAGTTCTTC

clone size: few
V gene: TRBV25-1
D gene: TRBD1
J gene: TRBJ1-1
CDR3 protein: CASSGFDRGDTEAFF
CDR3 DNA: TGTGCCAGCAGTGGTTTTGACAGGGGGGACACTGAAGCTTTCTTT

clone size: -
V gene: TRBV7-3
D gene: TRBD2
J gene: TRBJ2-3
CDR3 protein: CASSPLAGGTDTQYF
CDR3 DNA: TGTGCCAGCAGTCCACTAGCGGGGGGCACAGATACGCAGTATTTT

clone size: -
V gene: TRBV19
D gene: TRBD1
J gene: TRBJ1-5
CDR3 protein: CASRVAGGEGQPQHF
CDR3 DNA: TGTGCCAGTAGAGTTGCAGGGGGCGAGGGTCAGCCCCAGCATTTT

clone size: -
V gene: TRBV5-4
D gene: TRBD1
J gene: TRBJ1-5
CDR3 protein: CARGTGTDQPQHF
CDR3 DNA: TGTGCCAGGGGGACAGGGACCGATCAGCCCCAGCATTTT

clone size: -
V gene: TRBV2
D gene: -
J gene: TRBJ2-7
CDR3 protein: CASSEEPYEQYF
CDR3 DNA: TGTGCCAGCAGTGAAGAGCCCTACGAGCAGTACTTC

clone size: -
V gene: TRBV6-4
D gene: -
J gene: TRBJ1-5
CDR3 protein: CASSEQINQPQHF
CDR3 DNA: TGTGCCAGCAGTGAACAGATCAATCAGCCCCAGCATTTT

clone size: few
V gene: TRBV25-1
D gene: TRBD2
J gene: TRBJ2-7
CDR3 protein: CASSRGGDEQYF
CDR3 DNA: TGTGCCAGCAGTCGGGGGGGAGACGAGCAGTACTTC

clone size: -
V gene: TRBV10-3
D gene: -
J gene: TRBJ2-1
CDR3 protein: CAISDLQYNEQFF
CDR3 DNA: TGTGCCATCAGTGACTTACAGTACAATGAGCAGTTCTTC